These 9 T cell receptor beta chains share one sample of origin, sequenced in a study of cytomegalovirus exposure and HLA in healthy donors. The study ran its PCR with 60 Vbeta and 13 Jbeta primers. The method was immunoSEQ multiplex PCR; TCRdb's version includes in-frame clones alone and lacks a portion of them. This table has 100,000 to 120,000 clones, 13% to 15% appearing once. The sequenced material came from PBMCs. Receptors were obtained from a female donor in good health and CMV-seronegative.

This clone was counted a few times. The J gene is TRBJ2-1, the V gene TRBV7-9; 8 bases fit TRBD1. The CDR3 is 18 amino acids. The germline V gene encodes CDR1 SEHNR and CDR2 FQNEAQ (reference sequence). Germline trimming cut 2 bases from V and 1 base from J; bases unmatched to any gene: 10. CDR3: CASSLNLGQGGSYNEQFF. The CDR3 region has the DNA TGTGCCAGCAGCTTAAACCTCGGACAGGGAGGATCCTACAATGAGCAGTTCTTC.

This clone was recorded a few times. The V call is TRBV5-1, the J call TRBJ2-5; D is possibly TRBD2 (6 bases). The CDR3 contains 14 residues. Germline-derived CDR1 and CDR2 are SGHRS and YFSETQ. Trimming took off 0 bases at V and 4 bases at J, with 10 bases between the two ends. The CDR3 sequence: CASSLAGVVETQYF. The CDR3 DNA is TGCGCCAGCAGCTTGGCGGGAGTGGTAGAGACCCAGTACTTC. The complete variable domain, with remaining parts taken from reference TRBV5-1 and TRBJ2-5, reads KAGVTQTPRYLIKTRGQQVTLSCSPISGHRSVSWYQQTPGQGLQFLFEYFSETQRNKGNFPGRFSGRQFSNSRSEMNVSTLELGDSALYLCASSLAGVVETQYFGPGTRLLVL.

This chain joins TRBV5-6 and TRBJ1-5; 9 nucleotides agree with TRBD1. V gave up 3 bases and J gave up 8 bases; unmatched junction bases: 6. The CDR3 length is 14 residues. CDR1 is SGHDT and CDR2 is YYEEEE in the germline V gene. This CDR3 reads CASSSGQGSEPQHF. For the CDR3, the DNA is TGTGCCAGCAGCTCGGGACAGGGAAGTGAGCCCCAGCATTTT.

The chain has TRBV6-1 and TRBJ2-5, with 14 bases matching TRBD2. Germline V gene data show CDR1 as MNHNS and CDR2 as SASEGT. The J segment lost 5 bases and the V segment lost 3 bases, leaving 5 bases of the junction unmatched. CDR3 length: 16 residues. CDR3 coding DNA: TGTGCCAGCAGTGAGACTAGCGGGAGGGCGTGGGAGACCCAGTACTTC. Its translation is CASSETSGRAWETQYF.

This clone was seen a few times. CDR3 DNA sequence: TGTGCCAGCAGCTTGATTAGCACCGGGAGGATGTCGGCGGAGGAGCAGTACTTC. Translation gives CASSLISTGRMSAEEQYF. This rearrangement joins TRBV5-4 to TRBJ2-7, with 7 bases aligning to TRBD2. Per germline, CDR1 SGHNT and CDR2 YYREEE (reference sequence). V dropped 1 base and J dropped 7; count of bases not matched to a gene: 20. This CDR3 comprises 18 residues.

V gene TRBV4-3 combines with J gene TRBJ2-3; D perhaps matches TRBD2 (5 bases). CDR1 is LGHNA, CDR2 YSLEER, per germline. The CDR3 runs to 16 residues. V was shortened by 0 bases and J by 1 base, with 11 bases between the two germline ends. The CDR3 coding sequence is TGCGCCAGCAGCCAAGAGAGTGTTAGCGGCACAGATACGCAGTATTTT. This translates into CASSQESVSGTDTQYF.

This chain uses TRBV10-3 with TRBJ1-2; the match to TRBD1 covers 9 bases. The CDR3 totals 15 residues. The V gene's germline CDR1 is ENHRY and CDR2 SYGVKD. V lost 2 bases to trimming and J lost 8 bases; unmatched junction nucleotides: 9. The CDR3 nucleotides read TGTGCCATCAGTGAGGTTCGGGACAGGGCTTCCGGCTACACCTTC. This translates into CAISEVRDRASGYTF.

The chain links TRBV27 to TRBJ2-3, with TRBD2 as a possible D gene (5 bases). CDR3 length equals 13 residues. Germline loops: CDR1 MNHEY, CDR2 SMNVEV (reference sequence). With 5 bases removed from V and 3 bases from J, the gap between germline ends came to 9 bases. The CDR3 coding sequence is TGTGCCAGCAGTCTACTAGGTACAGATACGCAGTATTTT. This gives the protein CASSLLGTDTQYF.

The chain uses TRBV5-1 and TRBJ2-7; 9 bases map to TRBD1. The CDR3 covers 14 residues. Per germline, CDR1 SGHRS and CDR2 YFSETQ. The V gene end was trimmed by 3 bases and the J gene end by 4 bases; junction bases not matched to a gene: 5. CDR3 loop: CASSSGQGIYEQYF. As DNA, the CDR3 is TGCGCCAGCAGCTCGGGACAGGGTATTTACGAGCAGTACTTC.